Presented here are 28 T cell receptor beta chains from one specimen sequenced in a study of OX40 agonist ivuxolimab in advanced cancers. The protocol was immunoSEQ multiplex PCR, while the TCRdb copy is restricted to in-frame clones and leaves out a portion. The table lists 90,000 to 100,000 clones, roughly 87% of them singletons, with 0.33% in the top ten. Sequences were derived from CD4+ or CD8+ T cells sorted from blood, sampled in a trial of the OX40 agonist ivuxolimab. Receptors were obtained from an adult with an advanced solid tumor such as melanoma, head and neck, liver or kidney cancer.

The rearrangement joins TRBV30 to TRBJ1-1; D not certain. V was clipped by 0 bases and J by 7 bases, with 6 bases between them. The V gene's germline CDR1 is GTSNPN and CDR2 SVGIG (reference sequence). The CDR3 sequence is 11 residues long. The CDR3 bases are TGTGCCTGGAGTGTATCTCTTGAAGCTTTCTTT. The encoded protein is CAWSVSLEAFF.

V and J are TRBV10-2 and TRBJ2-5, with 9 bases identical to TRBD2. The CDR3 loop spans 16 amino acids. V shed 6 bases and J 4 bases; nucleotides not matched to a gene: 12. Germline V lookup: CDR1 WSHSY, CDR2 SAAADI. The DNA for the CDR3 is TGCGCCAGCAGCGTCATCAAGCGGGGGGCGGGAGAGACCCAGTACTTC. Amino acids: CASSVIKRGAGETQYF.

The rearrangement joins TRBV6-5 to TRBJ2-1, with TRBD2 identical over 8 bases. V lost 2 bases, J lost 2 bases, and 2 bases stayed unmatched. The CDR3 is 15 residues long. CDR1 and CDR2 (germline): MNHEY, SVGAGI. This chain's CDR3 is CASSYERGTYNEQFF. For the CDR3, the DNA is TGTGCCAGCAGTTACGAGCGGGGGACCTACAATGAGCAGTTCTTC.

CDR3: CASSERPGTDTQYF. CDR3 DNA sequence: TGTGCCAGCTCCGAGAGGCCCGGCACAGATACGCAGTATTTT. The chain recombines TRBV9 with TRBJ2-3; no firm D call. The CDR3 consists of 14 residues. CDR1 and CDR2 from the germline V gene are SGDLS and YYNGEE. V lost 7 bases, J lost 1 base, and 13 bases lay in between.

V and J are TRBV7-3 and TRBJ2-1; 11 positions match TRBD2. Germline CDR1 is SGHTA and CDR2 is FQGTGA. There are 15 residues in the CDR3. Trimming took 0 bases from V and 7 from J; bases not matched to a gene: 2. Here the CDR3 reads CASSLTASGRNEQFF. In DNA form, the CDR3 reads TGTGCCAGCAGCTTAACCGCTAGCGGGAGGAATGAGCAGTTCTTC.

The chain joins TRBV4-1 to TRBJ1-5; D possibly corresponds to TRBD1 (5 bases). CDR1 MGHRA and CDR2 YSYEKL come from the germline V gene. Trimming stripped 2 bases from V and 0 bases from J, with 8 bases between. CDR3 length: 15 amino acids. The CDR3: CASSQRGHSNQPQHF. The DNA of the CDR3 is TGCGCCAGCAGCCAAAGGGGCCATAGCAATCAGCCCCAGCATTTT.

The genes are TRBV19 and TRBJ1-4, with D possibly being TRBD1 (5 bases). The CDR3 covers 16 residues. Trimming pared 4 bases from V and 10 bases from J, leaving 22 bases between. Germline lookup yields CDR1 LNHDA and CDR2 SQIVND (reference sequence). The CDR3 DNA reads TGTGCCAGTAGTACCCCCGGGACCCCAGACGATCGAAAACTGTTTTTT. Encoded protein: CASSTPGTPDDRKLFF.

This chain joins TRBV25-1 and TRBJ1-3; no firm D call. CDR1 and CDR2 (germline): MGHDK, SYGVNS. V was pared by 3 bases and J by 0 bases, with 6 bases between. There are 14 residues in the CDR3. The chain's CDR3 is CASSDFSSGNTIYF. The CDR3 region has the DNA TGTGCCAGCAGTGATTTTAGCTCTGGAAACACCATATATTTT.

The V gene is TRBV27, the J gene TRBJ2-3; TRBD2 might be the D (6 bases). The CDR3 is 13 residues long. V was shortened by 8 bases and J by 3 bases, with 12 bases between the two germline ends. The germline V gene has CDR1 MNHEY and CDR2 SMNVEV (reference sequence). The CDR3 bases are TGTGCCAGCGGGAGACGGGAGACAGATACGCAGTATTTT. As protein: CASGRRETDTQYF.

The gene calls are TRBV27 and TRBJ2-3; D gene uncertain. CDR3 length equals 12 residues. V was cut by 3 bases and J by 5 bases, with 6 bases left in between. Germline V gene sequence: CDR1 MNHEY, CDR2 SMNVEV (reference sequence). The CDR3 sequence is CASSFLGDTQYF. The CDR3 DNA reads TGTGCCAGCAGTTTTTTAGGAGATACGCAGTATTTT.

The chain employs TRBV6-4 and TRBJ1-1; D may be TRBD1 (5 bases). Germline V lookup: CDR1 MRHNA, CDR2 SNTAGT. Trimming cost V 0 bases and J 4 bases, with 12 bases left between them. The CDR3 spans 15 residues. The CDR3 sequence: CASSDSYGGTTEAFF. CDR3 DNA sequence: TGTGCCAGCAGTGACTCGTATGGGGGTACCACTGAAGCTTTCTTT.

V and J are TRBV5-5 and TRBJ1-1, with 7 bases matching TRBD1. The CDR3 loop spans 13 amino acids. CDR1 is SGHKS and CDR2 is YYEKEE in the germline V gene (reference sequence). The ends lost 4 bases at V and 4 bases at J; junction bases unmatched: 4. The CDR3 region has the DNA TGTGCCAGCAGCAAGACAGGGAGCACTGAAGCTTTCTTT. Protein sequence: CASSKTGSTEAFF.

V and J are TRBV19 and TRBJ1-5; 7 positions agree with TRBD1. Germline V CDR1 and CDR2: LNHDA, SQIVND (reference sequence). The CDR3 sequence is 17 residues long. After removal of 5 bases from V and 0 bases from J, the junction contained 10 bases not matched to a gene. Here the CDR3 reads CASSSRTGGISNQPQHF. DNA of the CDR3: TGTGCCAGTAGTTCCAGGACAGGTGGGATTAGCAATCAGCCCCAGCATTTT.

V gene TRBV28 combines with J gene TRBJ1-2; 7 bases are shared with TRBD1. The CDR3 extends over 14 amino acids. J gave up 4 bases and V 6 bases, and 8 bases lay outside the gene matches. The germline V gene has CDR1 MDHEN and CDR2 SYDVKM. The CDR3 coding sequence is TGTGCCAGCAGAGAGACAGGGAGGAGCTATGGCTACACCTTC. It specifies CASRETGRSYGYTF.

The CDR3 sequence is CASSLTSGRGETQYF. CDR3 DNA sequence: TGTGCCAGCAGTCTTACTAGCGGGAGGGGAGAGACCCAGTACTTC. V and J are TRBV6-6 and TRBJ2-5; 13 positions match TRBD2. J lost 4 bases, V lost 5 bases, and 4 bases had no gene match. Germline V gene lookup returns CDR1 MNHNY and CDR2 SVGAGI (reference sequence). This CDR3 has 15 amino acids.

Here the CDR3 DNA reads TGTGCCAGTAGTATCGGGCAGGGGGAAATTCAGTACTTC. It specifies CASSIGQGEIQYF. V gene TRBV19 combines with J gene TRBJ2-4; the match to TRBD1 covers 7 bases. The length of the CDR3 is 13 residues. Germline values: CDR1 LNHDA, CDR2 SQIVND (reference sequence). V shed 3 bases and J 10 bases; nucleotides not matched to a gene: 6. The full variable domain, completed using reference TRBV19 and TRBJ2-4, is DGGITQSPKYLFRKEGQNVTLSCEQNLNHDAMYWYRQDPGQGLRLIYYSQIVNDFQKGDIAEGYSVSREKKESFPLTVTSAQKNPTAFYLCASSIGQGEIQYFGAGTRLSVL.

The chain employs TRBV7-6 and TRBJ1-1; 9 bases agree with TRBD1. From germline, CDR1 is SGHVS and CDR2 FNYEAQ. V trimming: 5 bases; J trimming: 6 bases; junction bases outside the gene matches: 13. The CDR3 extends over 16 amino acids. CDR3 loop: CASSPRMYGQGPEAFF. The CDR3 DNA reads TGTGCCAGCAGCCCGCGGATGTATGGACAGGGGCCTGAAGCTTTCTTT.

The genes are TRBV19 and TRBJ1-2, with unresolved D. The germline gives CDR1 LNHDA, CDR2 SQIVND (reference sequence). CDR3 size: 13 residues. The V end was cut by 6 bases, the J end by 6 bases, with 14 bases between. CDR3 protein: CASRQSEADGYTF. In DNA, the CDR3 is TGTGCCAGTAGACAGTCAGAAGCGGATGGCTACACCTTC.

V and J are TRBV7-6 and TRBJ1-4; D is undetermined. V lost 0 bases and J lost 5, with 4 bases in between. There are 13 residues in the CDR3. CDR1 SGHVS and CDR2 FNYEAQ come from the germline V gene. The CDR3, as DNA: TGTGCCAGCAGCTTAGCCCAAAATGAAAAACTGTTTTTT. Protein sequence: CASSLAQNEKLFF.

The chain links TRBV28 to TRBJ2-6; D unclear. Germline values: CDR1 MDHEN, CDR2 SYDVKM. The CDR3 consists of 13 residues. Trimming shortened V by 6 bases and J by 2 bases, and 5 bases separated the two germline ends. The CDR3 is CASRNAGANVLTF. The DNA for the CDR3 is TGTGCCAGCAGGAACGCTGGGGCCAACGTCCTGACTTTC.

The rearrangement joins TRBV29-1 to TRBJ2-7, with D unclear. Germline CDR1 SQVTM, CDR2 ANQGSEA. The CDR3 runs 13 residues. V shed 7 bases and J shed 3 bases, with 16 bases lying between them. CDR3 in amino acids: CSATAGQNYEQYF. The CDR3 nucleotides read TGCAGCGCCACAGCTGGGCAGAACTACGAGCAGTACTTC.

The rearrangement links TRBV4-3 to TRBJ1-4, with TRBD1 matching 7 bases. The germline CDR1 and CDR2 sequences are LGHNA and YSLEER. This CDR3 contains 16 residues. Trimming cost V 3 bases and J 0 bases; bases outside gene matches: 4. The DNA for the CDR3 is TGCGCCAGCAGCCACAGAGACAGGGCAACTAATGAAAAACTGTTTTTT. Its protein product is CASSHRDRATNEKLFF.

The chain links TRBV4-3 to TRBJ1-3; no firm D call. This CDR3 has 14 amino acids. The ends were cut back, 6 bases at V and 3 bases at J, with 12 bases in the middle. The germline gives CDR1 LGHNA, CDR2 YSLEER. The CDR3: CASSEGEGGNTIYF. CDR3 in DNA: TGCGCCAGCAGTGAAGGAGAGGGTGGAAACACCATATATTTT.

This clone was detected only once. The chain employs TRBV5-1 and TRBJ2-3, with 9 positions matching TRBD2. The V and J ends lost 5 bases and 3 bases, in that order; junction bases with no gene match: 4. The CDR3 runs to 14 residues. The germline V gene has CDR1 SGHRS and CDR2 YFSETQ. The CDR3 loop is CASSSGSRTDTQYF. CDR3 in DNA: TGCGCCAGCAGTAGCGGGAGTAGGACAGATACGCAGTATTTT.

The chain couples TRBV5-4 to TRBJ2-7; TRBD1 matches 9 bases. CDR1 and CDR2 from the germline V gene are SGHNT and YYREEE (reference sequence). V lost 4 bases and J lost 6; bases outside the gene matches: 11. The length of the CDR3 is 15 residues. CDR3 loop: CASSEGGQGFGEQYF. The CDR3 DNA sequence: TGTGCCAGCAGCGAGGGGGGACAGGGCTTCGGCGAGCAGTACTTC.

The chain has TRBV2 and TRBJ2-1; 9 positions match TRBD1. The germline V gene has CDR1 SNHLY and CDR2 FYNNEI. With 4 bases clipped from V and 1 base from J, the junction kept 2 bases outside the gene matches. The CDR3 totals 15 residues. The CDR3 is CASSADRGSYNEQFF. In nucleotides, the CDR3 is TGTGCCAGCAGTGCGGACAGGGGATCCTACAATGAGCAGTTCTTC.

V gene TRBV20-1 combines with J gene TRBJ2-7; the D gene could be TRBD1 or TRBD2 (5 bases each). The CDR3 extends over 11 amino acids. Germline CDR1 is DFQATT and CDR2 is SNEGSKA (reference sequence). Trimming removed 5 bases at V and 6 bases at J, with 11 bases between. Here the CDR3 reads CSAYQGVEQYF. The CDR3 DNA follows: TGCAGTGCTTACCAGGGAGTCGAGCAGTACTTC.

This sequence joins TRBV18 and TRBJ2-7; tentative D call: TRBD1 (6 bases). The length of the CDR3 is 15 residues. Germline assignment: CDR1 KGHSH and CDR2 LQKENI. Trimming shortened V by 6 bases and J by 0 bases, and 15 bases separated the two germline ends. CDR3: CASSPGTLISYEQYF. For the CDR3, the DNA is TGTGCCAGCTCTCCCGGGACACTGATCTCCTACGAGCAGTACTTC.